The sequence of this T cell receptor beta chain was determined in a study of T-cell reconstitution after alpha-beta-depleted transplantation in children. This clonotype was detected ten times or more. A library of TCRbeta sequences, prepared with unique molecular identifiers, was generated. TCRdb analysed the PCR reads with MiXCR anew, one entry per CDR3 protein. The profile shows 300,000 or so distinct CDR3 sequences, 9.5% to 10% of them singletons. Sequencing used PBMCs from the stem cell graft donor, obtained from the stem cell graft. The receptor was derived from a human donor who donated a stem cell graft to a child with SCID.

CDR3 in amino acids: CASSARIPNSGELFF. In DNA form, the CDR3 reads TGCGCCAGCAGCGCGAGGATTCCAAACTCCGGGGAGCTGTTTTTT. The rearrangement links TRBV5-1 to TRBJ2-2; no clear D gene. The CDR3 totals 15 residues. With 4 bases removed from V and 6 bases from J, the gap between germline ends came to 16 bases. Germline CDR1 reads SGHRS; CDR2 reads YFSETQ. Complete variable domain (other parts from reference TRBV5-1 and TRBJ2-2): KAGVTQTPRYLIKTRGQQVTLSCSPISGHRSVSWYQQTPGQGLQFLFEYFSETQRNKGNFPGRFSGRQFSNSRSEMNVSTLELGDSALYLCASSARIPNSGELFFGEGSRLTVL.